One and the same sample provided the 13 T cell receptor beta chains below, sequenced in a study of graft-versus-host responses after intestinal transplantation. Generated by immunoSEQ multiplex PCR, the TCRdb table keeps only in-frame clones and is missing some. The table lists about 5,000 clones, just over 70% of them singletons, with approximately 40% in the top ten. The sample consisted of PBMCs, taken roughly 320 days after intestinal transplant. The source of these receptors is a human patient who received an intestinal transplant, so some T cells may come from the graft donor.

The J gene is TRBJ1-5, the V gene TRBV5-1; tentatively, D is TRBD1 (6 bases). Trimming left V 2 bases short and J 2 bases short, with 14 bases between. Germline V gene lookup returns CDR1 SGHRS and CDR2 YFSETQ. The CDR3 is 16 residues long. The CDR3 DNA reads TGCGCCAGCAGCTTAACAGGGATTGGGGGCAATCAGCCCCAGCATTTT. Translated: CASSLTGIGGNQPQHF.

The gene calls are TRBV10-2 and TRBJ2-1; D is ambiguous. Germline assignment: CDR1 WSHSY and CDR2 SAAADI. Trimming took 1 base from V and 8 from J, leaving 9 bases between them. The CDR3 totals 13 residues. CDR3 sequence (DNA): TGCGCCAGCAGTGAGTTCGAGACGGATGAGCAGTTCTTC. Its protein is CASSEFETDEQFF.

The chain links TRBV25-1 to TRBJ1-1; 10 bases line up with TRBD1. The V and J ends lost 7 bases and 2 bases, in that order; junction bases with no gene match: 4. The CDR3 contains 14 residues. Germline CDR1 reads MGHDK; CDR2 reads SYGVNS. Here the CDR3 DNA reads TGTGCCAGCAAAGGGACAGGGGTAAACACTGAAGCTTTCTTT. Translated, it gives CASKGTGVNTEAFF.

Sample share makes this clone large (0.1 to 1%). The chain links TRBV6-6 to TRBJ1-2; the D gene is possibly TRBD1 (5 bases). This CDR3 has 13 residues. Trimming took off 6 bases at V and 4 bases at J, with 12 bases between the two ends. CDR1 MNHNY and CDR2 SVGAGI come from the germline V gene (reference sequence). CDR3 in DNA: TGTGCCAGCAGGACTGTCGACAGCTATGGCTACACCTTC. This translates into CASRTVDSYGYTF.

Details on this clone: The sample carries other DNA sequences with the same CDR3. This chain links TRBV11-2 with TRBJ2-7; no reliable D call. The germline V and J ends were trimmed by 3 bases and 5 bases, with 26 bases remaining between them. The CDR3 has 18 amino acids. From germline, CDR1 is SGHAT and CDR2 FQNNGV. The CDR3 coding sequence is TGTGCCAGCAGCTTTGGCCCCGCGCGACGGAGCCCGACTCACGAGCAGTACTTC. Protein sequence: CASSFGPARRSPTHEQYF.

The rearrangement joins TRBV6-4 to TRBJ2-3, with TRBD2 as a possible D gene (7 bases). The germline gives CDR1 MRHNA, CDR2 SNTAGT. The CDR3 runs to 14 residues. Trimming stripped 3 bases from V and 3 bases from J, with 10 bases between. Here the CDR3 reads CASSEGGGTDTQYF. CDR3 nucleotide sequence: TGTGCCAGCAGTGAAGGGGGGGGAACAGATACGCAGTATTTT.

The rearrangement joins TRBV6-6 to TRBJ1-2; D possibly corresponds to TRBD1 (6 bases). V shed 6 bases and J shed 0 bases, with 17 bases lying between them. The CDR3 totals 16 residues. Germline assignment: CDR1 MNHNY and CDR2 SVGAGI (reference sequence). CDR3 bases: TGTGCCAGCAGCCTTACAGGGAATAGTGCTAACTATGGCTACACCTTC. Protein: CASSLTGNSANYGYTF.

The J gene is TRBJ2-5, the V gene TRBV18; 7 nucleotides line up with TRBD1. Germline CDR1 KGHSH, CDR2 LQKENI. The CDR3 runs 16 residues. Trimming cost V 3 bases and J 5 bases; bases outside gene matches: 12. Written as DNA, the CDR3 is TGTGCCAGCTCACCCCTTAACAGGGGCCAAGAGGAGACCCAGTACTTC. Translation gives CASSPLNRGQEETQYF.

The chain has TRBV4-3 and TRBJ2-5; a weak D match, TRBD2 (7 bases). The J call may be wrong; the DNA end is better matched by TRBJ2-7. The CDR3 is 15 amino acids. CDR1 is LGHNA, CDR2 YSLEER, per germline. The CDR3 spells CASSQGRGAAYEQYF. For the CDR3, the DNA is TGCGCCAGCAGCCAAGGCCGGGGGGCGGCCTACGAGCAGTACTTC.

The rearrangement links TRBV4-1 to TRBJ1-2; no firm D call. With 4 bases removed from V and 6 bases from J, the gap between germline ends came to 15 bases. CDR1 MGHRA and CDR2 YSYEKL come from the germline V gene. The CDR3 totals 14 residues. DNA of the CDR3: TGCGCCAGCAGCCTGATCTATTTAGTCGATGGCTACACCTTC. Encoded protein: CASSLIYLVDGYTF.

CDR3 bases: TGTGCCAGCAGTCGGGGGACAGGTTCCCTGTGGGAGCAGTACTTC. Translating gives CASSRGTGSLWEQYF. The gene calls are TRBV7-9 and TRBJ2-7; TRBD1 agrees at 8 bases. Germline-derived CDR1 and CDR2 are SEHNR and FQNEAQ (reference sequence). The V segment lost 6 bases and the J segment 7 bases; nucleotides outside the gene matches: 14. The CDR3 spans 15 residues. Combining the CDR3 with reference TRBV7-9 and TRBJ2-7 gives the whole variable domain DTGVSQNPRHKITKRGQNVTFRCDPISEHNRLYWYRQTLGQGPEFLTYFQNEAQLEKSRLLSDRFSAERPKGSFSTLEIQRTEQGDSAMYLCASSRGTGSLWEQYFGPGTRLTVT.

The chain carries TRBV18 and TRBJ1-6; no clear D. Trimming pared 0 bases from V and 7 bases from J, leaving 7 bases between. Germline CDR1 and CDR2: KGHSH and LQKENI. CDR3 length: 14 residues. The CDR3 nucleotides are TGTGCCAGCTCACCACCAAGGTTCAATTCACCCCTCCACTTT. Translation gives CASSPPRFNSPLHF.

The chain couples TRBV7-2 to TRBJ1-2; D perhaps matches TRBD1 (6 bases). Trimming left V 1 base short and J 4 bases short, with 7 bases between. CDR1 and CDR2 (germline): SGHTA, FQGNSA. The CDR3 contains 13 residues. CDR3 sequence: CASSLGTVYGYTF. Here the CDR3 DNA reads TGTGCCAGCAGCTTAGGGACAGTCTATGGCTACACCTTC. Full variable domain (rest looked up from reference TRBV7-2 and TRBJ1-2): GAGVSQSPSNKVTEKGKDVELRCDPISGHTALYWYRQSLGQGLEFLIYFQGNSAPDKSGLPSDRFSAERTGGSVSTLTIQRTQQEDSAVYLCASSLGTVYGYTFGSGTRLTVV.